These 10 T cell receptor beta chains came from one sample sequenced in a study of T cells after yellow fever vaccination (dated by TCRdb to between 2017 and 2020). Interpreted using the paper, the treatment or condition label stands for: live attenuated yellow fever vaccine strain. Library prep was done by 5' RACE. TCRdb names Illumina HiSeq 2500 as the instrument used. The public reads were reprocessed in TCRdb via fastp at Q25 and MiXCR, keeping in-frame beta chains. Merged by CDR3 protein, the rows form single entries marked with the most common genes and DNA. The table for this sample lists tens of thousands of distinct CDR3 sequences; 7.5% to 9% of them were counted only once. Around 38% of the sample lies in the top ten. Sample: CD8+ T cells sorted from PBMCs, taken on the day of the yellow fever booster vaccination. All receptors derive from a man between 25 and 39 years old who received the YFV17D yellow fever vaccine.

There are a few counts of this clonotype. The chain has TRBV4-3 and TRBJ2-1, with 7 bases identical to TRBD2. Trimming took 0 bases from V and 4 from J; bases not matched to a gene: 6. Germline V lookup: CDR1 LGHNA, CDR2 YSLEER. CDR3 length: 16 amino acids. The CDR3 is CASSQDRGTTYNEQFF. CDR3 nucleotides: TGCGCCAGCAGCCAAGATCGTGGGACTACTTACAATGAGCAGTTCTTC.

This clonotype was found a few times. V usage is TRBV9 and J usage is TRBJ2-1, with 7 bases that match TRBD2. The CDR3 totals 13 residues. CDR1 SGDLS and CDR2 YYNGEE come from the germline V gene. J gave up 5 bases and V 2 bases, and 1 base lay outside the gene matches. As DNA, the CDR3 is TGTGCCAGCAGCGTCAGCGGGAACAATGAGCAGTTCTTC. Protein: CASSVSGNNEQFF.

CDR3 in amino acids: CSARMIDEQFF. CDR3 nucleotides: TGCAGTGCTAGAATGATCGATGAGCAGTTCTTC. The chain combines TRBV20-1 with TRBJ2-1; D remains ambiguous. This CDR3 comprises 11 residues. Germline CDR1 DFQATT, CDR2 SNEGSKA (reference sequence). V was clipped by 2 bases and J by 8 bases, with 7 bases between them.

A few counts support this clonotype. The CDR3 spells CASGRSTGDNEQFF. The CDR3, as DNA: TGTGCCAGCGGCCGATCGACAGGGGACAATGAGCAGTTCTTC. This chain connects TRBV12-3 or TRBV12-4 to TRBJ2-1; TRBD1 matches 8 bases. The CDR3 covers 14 residues. The V segment lost 8 bases and the J segment 5 bases; nucleotides outside the gene matches: 8.

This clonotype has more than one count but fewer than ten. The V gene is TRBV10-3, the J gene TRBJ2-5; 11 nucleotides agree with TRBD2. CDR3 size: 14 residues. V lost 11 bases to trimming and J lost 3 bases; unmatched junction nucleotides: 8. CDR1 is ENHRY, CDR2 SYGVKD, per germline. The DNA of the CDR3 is TGTGCCGTTGCTTTAGCGGGAGGGAAAGAGACCCAGTACTTC. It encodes CAVALAGGKETQYF.

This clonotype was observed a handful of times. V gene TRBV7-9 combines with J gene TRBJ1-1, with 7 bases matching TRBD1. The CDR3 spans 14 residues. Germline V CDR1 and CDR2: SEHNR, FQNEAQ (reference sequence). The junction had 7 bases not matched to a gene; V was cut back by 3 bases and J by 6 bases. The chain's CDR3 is CASSFEGAWSEAFF. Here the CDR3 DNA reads TGTGCCAGCAGCTTCGAGGGGGCTTGGTCTGAAGCTTTCTTT.

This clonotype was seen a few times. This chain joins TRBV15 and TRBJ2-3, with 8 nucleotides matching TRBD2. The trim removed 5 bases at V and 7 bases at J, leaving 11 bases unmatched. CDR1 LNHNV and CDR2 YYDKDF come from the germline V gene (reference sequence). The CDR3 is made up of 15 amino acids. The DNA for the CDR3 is TGTGCCACCAGCCCTAGCGGGTCTGGGTTTTATACGCAGTATTTT. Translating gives CATSPSGSGFYTQYF.

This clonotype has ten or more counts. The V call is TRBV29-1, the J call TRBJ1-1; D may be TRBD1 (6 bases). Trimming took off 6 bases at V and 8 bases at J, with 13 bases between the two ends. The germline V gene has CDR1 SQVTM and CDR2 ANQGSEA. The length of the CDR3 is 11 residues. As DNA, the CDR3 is TGCAGCGTGAGGGGGGCAGGGGAAGCTTTCTTT. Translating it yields CSVRGAGEAFF.

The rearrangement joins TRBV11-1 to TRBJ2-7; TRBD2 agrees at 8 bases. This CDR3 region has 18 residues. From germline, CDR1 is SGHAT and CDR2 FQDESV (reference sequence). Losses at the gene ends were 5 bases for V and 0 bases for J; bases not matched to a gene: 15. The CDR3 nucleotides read TGTGCCAGCAGCCCCCTTTTCGGCGGCGGGAGGTCCTCCTACGAGCAGTACTTC. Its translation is CASSPLFGGGRSSYEQYF.

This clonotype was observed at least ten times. The CDR3 DNA follows: TGTGCCAGCAGTGAGGGACAGGGGAGGTACGAGCAGTACTTC. Translated: CASSEGQGRYEQYF. The J gene is TRBJ2-7, the V gene TRBV25-1, with TRBD1 matching 10 bases. Germline values: CDR1 MGHDK, CDR2 SYGVNS. The junction had 3 bases not matched to a gene; V was cut back by 3 bases and J by 4 bases. The CDR3 loop spans 14 amino acids.